This T cell receptor beta chain stems from a study of blood T cell repertoires in COVID-19. Looking at the study overall: From T cells, B-cell-depleted T cells, or PBMCs came the material, which was cDNA or gDNA.

This CDR3 region has 14 residues. Germline V lookup: CDR1 MNHEY, CDR2 SMNVEV (reference sequence). With 5 bases removed from V and 4 bases from J, the gap between germline ends came to 14 bases. Data came from immunoSEQ multiplex PCR; TCRdb stores just in-frame clones and leaves some out. The sample holds about 290,000 clones, about 85% seen once. Sequenced material: peripheral blood. The sequence came from a woman between 50 and 59 years old with active or convalescent COVID-19. The chain has TRBV27 and TRBJ1-1; D might be TRBD1 (5 bases). CDR3 coding DNA: TGTGCCAGCAGTCCCAGGGAAAGGGCCACTGAAGCTTTCTTT. This translates into CASSPRERATEAFF.